Presented here are 15 T cell receptor beta chains from one specimen sequenced in a study of blood T cell repertoires in COVID-19. TCRdb keeps only in-frame clones here, not all; method: immunoSEQ multiplex PCR. The sample lists 250,000 to 350,000 clones; approximately 86% were seen once. Sequenced: PBMCs or T cells enriched from blood (not recorded which). These TCRs come from a woman aged 18-29 years who had recovered from COVID-19.

The chain couples TRBV2 to TRBJ2-1, with 12 nucleotides matching TRBD2. The CDR3 runs 15 residues. CDR1 is SNHLY, CDR2 FYNNEI, per germline. The V segment lost 2 bases and the J segment 7 bases; nucleotides outside the gene matches: 3. This CDR3 reads CASSEMTSGSNEQFF. Written as DNA, the CDR3 is TGTGCCAGCAGTGAAATGACTAGCGGGAGTAATGAGCAGTTCTTC.

The V and J genes are TRBV2 and TRBJ2-7, with D possibly matching TRBD1 (7 bases). CDR3 size: 14 residues. Germline-derived CDR1 and CDR2 are SNHLY and FYNNEI. With 7 bases removed from V and 2 bases from J, the gap between germline ends came to 15 bases. This CDR3 reads CASTAVRGAYEQYF. In DNA, the CDR3 is TGTGCCAGCACCGCAGTCAGGGGGGCCTACGAGCAGTACTTC.

This rearrangement joins TRBV7-9 to TRBJ1-5; D gene unclear. The CDR3 loop spans 12 amino acids. Germline CDR1 SEHNR, CDR2 FQNEAQ (reference sequence). Trimming stripped 8 bases from V and 3 bases from J, with 8 bases between. The chain's CDR3 is CASGHANQPQHF. In DNA, the CDR3 is TGTGCCAGCGGCCATGCCAATCAGCCCCAGCATTTT.

Points on this clone: One junction end disagrees with the germline gene, perhaps due to a read error. The rearrangement links TRBV27 to TRBJ1-4; 7 bases map to TRBD1. CDR1 is MNHEY, CDR2 SMNVEV, per germline (reference sequence). This CDR3 comprises 16 residues. CDR3 region: CASSSKQGSSKWNLEF. The CDR3 DNA reads TGTGCCAGCAGCTCGAAACAGGGGTCCTCAAAGTGGAACTTGGAGTTT.

In this sample, this clone turned up once. The genes are TRBV9 and TRBJ2-1; 11 nucleotides match TRBD2. Per the germline V gene, CDR1 is SGDLS and CDR2 is YYNGEE. The J segment lost 7 bases and the V segment lost 2 bases, leaving 5 bases of the junction unmatched. The CDR3 runs 15 residues. In DNA, the CDR3 is TGTGCCAGCAGCGTGACTAGCGGGACGAGTAATGAGCAGTTCTTC. This sequence encodes CASSVTSGTSNEQFF.

The chain couples TRBV28 to TRBJ1-2, with TRBD1 matching over 8 bases. This CDR3 comprises 15 residues. Germline CDR1 reads MDHEN; CDR2 reads SYDVKM. The V gene end was trimmed by 10 bases and the J gene end by 6 bases; junction bases not matched to a gene: 16. CDR3 in amino acids: CATRGRQGAENGYTF. Written as DNA, the CDR3 is TGTGCCACAAGGGGTCGGCAGGGGGCGGAAAATGGCTACACCTTC.

This chain joins TRBV10-2 and TRBJ2-2; tentative D call: TRBD2 (7 bases). Trimming removed 11 bases at V and 5 bases at J, with 18 bases between. CDR1 WSHSY and CDR2 SAAADI come from the germline V gene. The CDR3 consists of 14 residues. The CDR3 reads CAAGGGHLTGELFF. CDR3 in DNA: TGCGCCGCCGGCGGGGGCCACTTAACCGGGGAGCTGTTTTTT.

For this clone: Compared with germline, one end of the junction differs, possibly owing to a read error. CDR3 sequence (DNA): TGCGCCCGCAGCCGGGGGGGCTCGGGAGGGCGAGAGACCCAGTACTTC. This gives the protein CARSRGGSGGRETQYF. This chain links TRBV5-1 with TRBJ2-5, with 8 nucleotides matching TRBD2. This CDR3 spans 16 amino acids. Germline CDR1 SGHRS, CDR2 YFSETQ.

The chain recombines TRBV10-3 with TRBJ2-7; a possible D gene is TRBD1 (5 bases). With 7 bases removed from V and 4 bases from J, the gap between germline ends came to 17 bases. The CDR3 loop spans 14 amino acids. CDR1 and CDR2 from the germline V gene are ENHRY and SYGVKD. The chain's CDR3 is CAITPDAGLYEQYF. In DNA, the CDR3 is TGTGCCATCACACCAGACGCAGGGTTGTACGAGCAGTACTTC.

V usage is TRBV9 and J usage is TRBJ2-7; 9 positions agree with TRBD2. Germline CDR1 and CDR2: SGDLS and YYNGEE. The CDR3 sequence is 16 residues long. The V and J ends lost 4 bases and 4 bases, in that order; junction bases with no gene match: 12. The CDR3 reads CASSLTLASGVYEQYF. The CDR3 nucleotides read TGTGCCAGCAGCCTTACCCTAGCTAGCGGGGTTTACGAGCAGTACTTC.

The rearrangement links TRBV7-9 to TRBJ1-2, with 9 bases fitting TRBD1. Trimming at V came to 5 bases and at J to 6 bases, leaving 4 bases not matched to a gene. Germline CDR1 is SEHNR and CDR2 is FQNEAQ (reference sequence). The CDR3 is 13 residues long. The CDR3 sequence is CASSPGQGNGYTF. The CDR3 region has the DNA TGTGCCAGCAGCCCAGGACAGGGGAATGGCTACACCTTC. Based on the CDR3 plus reference TRBV7-9 and TRBJ1-2, the full variable domain is DTGVSQNPRHKITKRGQNVTFRCDPISEHNRLYWYRQTLGQGPEFLTYFQNEAQLEKSRLLSDRFSAERPKGSFSTLEIQRTEQGDSAMYLCASSPGQGNGYTFGSGTRLTVV.

The rearrangement joins TRBV5-1 to TRBJ1-2; TRBD1 might be the D (5 bases). Germline assignment: CDR1 SGHRS and CDR2 YFSETQ. The length of the CDR3 is 14 residues. V lost 2 bases, J lost 3 bases, and 11 bases lay in between. The CDR3: CASSFETGHYGYTF. Here the CDR3 DNA reads TGCGCCAGCAGCTTCGAAACAGGCCACTATGGCTACACCTTC.

The chain has TRBV20-1 and TRBJ1-4; D is unresolved. The CDR3 has 11 amino acids. Germline values: CDR1 DFQATT, CDR2 SNEGSKA (reference sequence). This chain's CDR3 is CSTSPNEKLFF. The CDR3 DNA reads TGCAGCACTTCCCCGAATGAAAAACTGTTTTTT.

The genes are TRBV7-2 and TRBJ1-5; D gene uncertain. CDR3 length: 14 residues. Per the germline V gene, CDR1 is SGHTA and CDR2 is FQGNSA. V was trimmed by 7 bases and J by 2 bases, leaving 12 bases between them. The CDR3 loop reads CASIGKIGNQPQHF. DNA of the CDR3: TGTGCCAGCATCGGGAAGATTGGCAATCAGCCCCAGCATTTT.

This chain uses TRBV5-8 with TRBJ1-2, with TRBD1 matching 7 bases. V shed 4 bases and J 5 bases; nucleotides not matched to a gene: 5. This CDR3 spans 13 amino acids. CDR1 and CDR2 (germline): SGHTS, YDEGEE. DNA of the CDR3: TGTGCCAGCAGCCAAGACAGGGTGTATGGCTACACCTTC. Translating it yields CASSQDRVYGYTF.